This T cell receptor beta chain was sequenced in a study of tumor-infiltrating lymphocytes in primary liver carcinoma. On this clonotype: Germline is not matched at one junction end, which may reflect a read error.

The blood RNA (from unsorted whole blood) was obtained, and germline DNA was also extracted. The CDR3 consists of 20 residues. Synthesis of TCR beta cDNA was carried out from 500 ng total RNA with a constant-region primer. The TCR beta library was amplified through three nested multiplex PCR rounds in a modified ARM-PCR procedure. Investigators reported that the first two PCR rounds, at about 9 cycles each, used TRBV1-TRBV30 forward primers with a C-beta reverse primer. One entry per CDR3 protein, called by TCRdb with MiXCR from the multiplex PCR reads. Seen here are approximately 330,000 distinct CDR3 sequences, 65% observed once, and the top ten hold 5% to 6.5%.

Sequencing was performed on peripheral blood. This sequence joins TRBV6-7 and TRBJ1-5; D is uncertain. TRBV6-7 qualifies as an ORF whose function is uncertain. This receptor was identified in a man aged 35 to 55 with primary liver carcinoma and hepatitis B virus infection. The CDR3 sequence: CASMLGLGFRLSRFNQSQHF. CDR3 coding DNA: TGTGCCAGCATGTTAGGCTTGGGTTTTCGCCTTTCTCGATTCAATCAGTCCCAGCATTTT.